Listed below are T cell receptor beta chains from one sample, sequenced in a study of cytomegalovirus exposure and HLA in healthy donors. Assay used: immunoSEQ multiplex PCR; TCRdb lists only in-frame clones, some missing. The specimen's table records about 76,000 clones. The sequenced sample consisted of PBMCs. These receptor sequences come from a woman aged 40 to 50 in good health and CMV-seropositive. The CDR3 runs from the conserved cysteine through the conserved F or W. Fields, in order: D gene, J gene, V gene, CDR3 DNA, CDR3 protein. A D gene is named only where the DNA matches it firmly.

>.|TRBJ1-2|TRBV6-5
TGTGCCAGCAGTCTTGGCCAGTTTCTGGGCTACACCTTC
CASSLGQFLGYTF
>TRBD2|TRBJ2-5|TRBV10-2
TGCGCCAGCAGTGAGGAAAGCGGGGGGGGTCTGACCCAGTACTTC
CASSEESGGGLTQYF
>TRBD1|TRBJ1-2|TRBV18
TGTGCCAGCTCACCATTAGAGGGGACAGCCTATGGCTACACCTTC
CASSPLEGTAYGYTF
>.|TRBJ1-4|TRBV19
TGTGCCAGTAGTATAGGACAAAATGAAAAACTGTTTTTT
CASSIGQNEKLFF
>.|TRBJ1-1|TRBV6-1
TGTGCCAGCAGCGGGGGGTGGGGGATTGAAGCTTTCTTT
CASSGGWGIEAFF
>.|TRBJ1-1|TRBV18
TGTGCCAGCTCACCGGCGACAGACACTGAAGCTTTCTTT
CASSPATDTEAFF
>.|TRBJ1-2|TRBV10-3
TGTGCCATCAGTGAGCCAGGGGTTAACTATGGCTACACCTTC
CAISEPGVNYGYTF
>TRBD1|TRBJ1-1|TRBV19
TGTGCCAGTAGTCCAAGGACAGGCCCCATGGGAAACACTGAAGCTTTCTTT
CASSPRTGPMGNTEAFF
>.|TRBJ2-7|TRBV6-5
TGTGCCAGCAGTGGGGTGGAGGGGTCCTACGAGCAGTACTTC
CASSGVEGSYEQYF
>.|TRBJ2-2|TRBV18
TGTGCCAGCTCCTACAGGGAGAGCGGGGAGCTGTTTTTT
CASSYRESGELFF
>.|TRBJ1-4|TRBV7-6
TGTGCCAGCAGCTTAGCGGAGAGGACTAGGGGCCCCGTGACTAATGAAAAACTGTTTTTT
CASSLAERTRGPVTNEKLFF
>TRBD1|TRBJ2-1|TRBV5-1
TGCGCCAGCAGCTTGGTGAGACAGGGGGCGAATGAGCAGTTCTTC
CASSLVRQGANEQFF
>.|TRBJ1-1|TRBV7-8
TGTGTCAGCAGCCCTGGGGGCCTGAACACTGAAGCTTTCTTT
CVSSPGGLNTEAFF
>.|TRBJ2-4|TRBV5-1
TGCGCCAGCAGCTTGAGAACGGGGGTGCAGGTCAAAAACATTCAGTACTTC
CASSLRTGVQVKNIQYF
>TRBD1|TRBJ1-1|TRBV28
TGTGCCAGCAGTTTATCAGGGGGAGTGGGCACTGAAGCTTTCTTT
CASSLSGGVGTEAFF
>TRBD2|TRBJ2-5|TRBV10-2
TGCGCCAGCAGTGATCTTGTAGCGGGCCGGGAGACCCAGTACTTC
CASSDLVAGRETQYF
>.|TRBJ1-2|TRBV30
TGTGCCTGGAGTAACGGCTTGCTCGGGGATGGCTACACCTTC
CAWSNGLLGDGYTF
>.|TRBJ2-7|TRBV6-5
TGTGCCAGCAGTCCGGGACACCCCTCCTACGAGCAGTACTTC
CASSPGHPSYEQYF